This entry is about one TCR beta chain. What it binds is not known. This specimen belongs to a study of PD-1 blockade in classical Hodgkin lymphoma. Notes on the study in general: It was CD4+ TCR diversity, not CD8+, that rose significantly by C4D1. Complete responders had baseline diversity similar to newly diagnosed patients.

Using immunoSEQ multiplex PCR, the repertoire was profiled, and TCRdb retains in-frame clones only, with some absent. The sample holds 75,000 to 95,000 clones; over 80% are singletons and the top ten take approximately 15%. This sample's time point: cycle 4 day 1 (C4D1), after more than five weeks of nivolumab. Every one of the patients relapsed after autologous stem cell transplantation (brentuximab vedotin exposure was variable). The germline V gene has CDR1 LNHDA and CDR2 SQIVND (reference sequence). V lost 5 bases and J lost 0, with 5 bases in between. The length of the CDR3 is 12 residues. Sequencing used peripheral blood mononuclear cells (PBMCs), obtained before the fourth cycle of nivolumab. The sequence came from a human donor with classical Hodgkin lymphoma. V and J are TRBV19 and TRBJ2-7; D is ambiguous. For the CDR3, the DNA is TGTGCCAGTAGTGACCACTCCTACGAGCAGTACTTC. Translated, it gives CASSDHSYEQYF.